This passage covers 27 T cell receptor beta chains from one sample sequenced in a study of cytomegalovirus exposure and HLA in healthy donors. Use of 60 Vbeta and 13 Jbeta primers characterized the PCR. The method was immunoSEQ multiplex PCR; TCRdb's version includes in-frame clones alone and lacks a portion of them. The repertoire holds 120,000 to 150,000 clones, with almost 80% as singletons. The sequencing sample was made of PBMCs. The receptors stem from a woman aged 25-40 years in good health and CMV-seronegative.

CDR3 coding DNA: TGTGCCAGCAGTTTCATACAGGGGCGAGGTCTTCCTGAAGCTTTCTTT. Residues: CASSFIQGRGLPEAFF. The chain joins TRBV27 to TRBJ1-1; TRBD1 agrees at 7 bases. Germline CDR1 is MNHEY and CDR2 is SMNVEV (reference sequence). V trimming: 3 bases; J trimming: 6 bases; junction bases outside the gene matches: 13. The CDR3 consists of 16 residues.

The rearrangement joins TRBV6-5 to TRBJ1-1, with 8 bases identical to TRBD1. Germline CDR1 MNHEY, CDR2 SVGAGI. J was trimmed by 0 bases and V by 6 bases; bases with no gene match: 6. CDR3 size: 15 residues. CDR3 nucleotide sequence: TGTGCCAGCAGATCGCAGGGGGCTATGAACACTGAAGCTTTCTTT. It codes for CASRSQGAMNTEAFF.

V is TRBV11-1 and J is TRBJ1-3, with a possible D match to TRBD1 (5 bases). Germline values: CDR1 SGHAT, CDR2 FQDESV (reference sequence). V gave up 2 bases and J gave up 0 bases, with 11 bases separating them. This CDR3 comprises 16 residues. CDR3 nucleotides: TGTGCCAGCAGCTTAAACACGGGGGTCTCTGGAAACACCATATATTTT. Translation: CASSLNTGVSGNTIYF.

J is TRBJ2-3 and V is TRBV4-3, with a possible D match to TRBD2 (7 bases). Trimming stripped 4 bases from V and 5 bases from J, with 19 bases between. Germline CDR1 LGHNA, CDR2 YSLEER. The CDR3 contains 16 residues. The CDR3 loop reads CASSPLGGGPRDTQYF. The CDR3 coding sequence is TGCGCCAGCAGCCCCCTTGGGGGGGGGCCGAGAGATACGCAGTATTTT.

This clone has a single count. This chain uses TRBV5-1 with TRBJ2-7, with TRBD1 matching 9 bases. After removal of 4 bases from V and 3 bases from J, the junction contained 5 bases not matched to a gene. CDR3 length: 14 residues. Germline CDR1 SGHRS, CDR2 YFSETQ. CDR3 DNA sequence: TGCGCCAGCAGCCGGGACAGGGAGAGCTACGAGCAGTACTTC. Encoded protein: CASSRDRESYEQYF.

The gene calls are TRBV10-3 and TRBJ1-1; 11 nucleotides match TRBD1. The V segment lost 5 bases and the J segment 7 bases; nucleotides outside the gene matches: 3. The CDR3 consists of 13 residues. The germline V gene has CDR1 ENHRY and CDR2 SYGVKD. CDR3 residues: CAISKGQGDEAFF. CDR3 sequence (DNA): TGTGCCATCAGTAAGGGACAGGGGGATGAAGCTTTCTTT.

The chain carries TRBV6-5 and TRBJ2-7; perhaps TRBD1 as D (5 bases). The ends were cut back, 6 bases at V and 3 bases at J, with 12 bases in the middle. The length of the CDR3 is 13 residues. Germline lookup yields CDR1 MNHEY and CDR2 SVGAGI. CDR3 in amino acids: CASSRKGHYEQYF. CDR3 nucleotides: TGTGCCAGCAGCCGTAAGGGGCACTACGAGCAGTACTTC.

This clone was counted a few times. V gene TRBV6-1 combines with J gene TRBJ1-6, with D maybe TRBD1 (5 bases). The CDR3 extends over 14 amino acids. V was clipped by 3 bases and J by 10 bases, with 13 bases between them. Germline V CDR1 and CDR2: MNHNS, SASEGT. This chain's CDR3 is CASSDGQGLSPLHF. CDR3 nucleotides: TGTGCCAGCAGTGATGGTCAGGGATTATCACCCCTCCACTTT.

The V call is TRBV30, the J call TRBJ1-1; 9 bases are shared with TRBD1. V dropped 0 bases and J dropped 5; count of bases not matched to a gene: 4. In germline, CDR1 is GTSNPN, CDR2 SVGIG (reference sequence). The CDR3 runs 14 residues. CDR3 residues: CAWSVVQGATEAFF. Written as DNA, the CDR3 is TGTGCCTGGAGTGTGGTACAGGGGGCGACTGAAGCTTTCTTT.

The rearrangement links TRBV7-2 to TRBJ1-1; no clear D. Deletions cut 4 bases from V and 0 bases from J, with 6 bases between. The CDR3 spans 13 residues. Germline V gives CDR1 SGHTA, CDR2 FQGNSA. CDR3 sequence: CASSSLMNTEAFF. The CDR3 bases are TGTGCCAGCAGCTCCCTAATGAACACTGAAGCTTTCTTT. Together with reference TRBV7-2 and TRBJ1-1, the CDR3 gives the full variable domain: GAGVSQSPSNKVTEKGKDVELRCDPISGHTALYWYRQSLGQGLEFLIYFQGNSAPDKSGLPSDRFSAERTGGSVSTLTIQRTQQEDSAVYLCASSSLMNTEAFFGQGTRLTVV.

This rearrangement joins TRBV5-1 to TRBJ1-2; D may be TRBD1 (5 bases). The V gene lost 2 bases and the J gene lost 1 base, with 9 bases spanning the gap. Germline CDR1 SGHRS, CDR2 YFSETQ. There are 14 residues in the CDR3. The CDR3 bases are TGCGCCAGCAGCTTACAGGTTTTTAACTATGGCTACACCTTC. It yields the protein CASSLQVFNYGYTF.

The genes are TRBV7-3 and TRBJ2-2; no clear D gene. This CDR3 region has 17 residues. Germline V CDR1 and CDR2: SGHTA, FQGTGA. V lost 2 bases to trimming and J lost 0 bases, with 13 bases between them. The CDR3 coding sequence is TGTGCCAGCAGCTTATTGTTCGACCTAGCGAACACCGGGGAGCTGTTTTTT. It codes for CASSLLFDLANTGELFF.

This chain's CDR3 is CASSLIRGSNTEAFF. The CDR3 DNA reads TGTGCCAGCAGCTTGATTAGAGGGTCGAACACTGAAGCTTTCTTT. The chain has TRBV11-2 and TRBJ1-1, with no clear D. The CDR3 has 15 residues. V shed 3 bases and J shed 1 base, with 12 bases lying between them. CDR1 and CDR2 from the germline V gene are SGHAT and FQNNGV. The whole variable domain, remainder taken from reference TRBV11-2 and TRBJ1-1, is EAGVAQSPRYKIIEKRQSVAFWCNPISGHATLYWYQQILGQGPKLLIQFQNNGVVDDSQLPKDRFSAERLKGVDSTLKIQPAKLEDSAVYLCASSLIRGSNTEAFFGQGTRLTVV.

The chain links TRBV5-6 to TRBJ2-1; unclear D gene. V was cut by 1 base and J by 5 bases, with 10 bases left in between. Germline V gene sequence: CDR1 SGHDT, CDR2 YYEEEE. The CDR3 loop spans 14 amino acids. CDR3 loop: CASSLTLPNNEQFF. The DNA of the CDR3 is TGTGCCAGCAGCTTGACACTACCTAACAATGAGCAGTTCTTC.

CDR3 nucleotides: TGTGCCAGCAGCTTCCGACTAGCGGGGGGCACAGATACGCAGTATTTT. This codes for CASSFRLAGGTDTQYF. V usage is TRBV11-2 and J usage is TRBJ2-3; 12 nucleotides align to TRBD2. The CDR3 has 16 amino acids. Germline CDR1 reads SGHAT; CDR2 reads FQNNGV. The trim removed 3 bases at V and 1 base at J, leaving 2 bases unmatched.

The chain links TRBV6-6 to TRBJ2-7; TRBD1 agrees at 7 bases. Germline CDR1 reads MNHNY; CDR2 reads SVGAGI (reference sequence). The CDR3 is made up of 16 amino acids. V was clipped by 0 bases and J by 4 bases; unmatched bases: 9. Written as DNA, the CDR3 is TGTGCCAGCAGTTACTCGAGTACAGGGGACCCTTACGAGCAGTACTTC. This gives the protein CASSYSSTGDPYEQYF.

There are a few counts of this clone. The V and J genes are TRBV4-1 and TRBJ1-2; D remains ambiguous. The CDR3 length is 12 residues. Deletions cut 6 bases from V and 3 bases from J, with 8 bases between. Germline lookup yields CDR1 MGHRA and CDR2 YSYEKL. As DNA, the CDR3 is TGCGCCAGCAGTCCGGACTACTATGGCTACACCTTC. This translates into CASSPDYYGYTF.

As DNA, the CDR3 is TGTGCCAGCAGCACTGGAGGGTTCACAGATACGCAGTATTTT. Its protein is CASSTGGFTDTQYF. The chain has TRBV7-3 and TRBJ2-3; possibly TRBD2 for D (6 bases). Germline V gives CDR1 SGHTA, CDR2 FQGTGA. Deletions cut 5 bases from V and 2 bases from J, with 11 bases between. There are 14 residues in the CDR3.

The chain has TRBV2 and TRBJ1-5; D is undetermined. Between the trimmed V and J ends, which lost 2 bases and 6 bases, there was a span of 17 bases. Germline-derived CDR1 and CDR2 are SNHLY and FYNNEI. The length of the CDR3 is 16 residues. CDR3 DNA sequence: TGTGCCAGCAGTGAAAATGTAGCCGGGGTTGGTCAGCCCCAGCATTTT. Amino acids: CASSENVAGVGQPQHF.

V usage is TRBV5-6 and J usage is TRBJ1-5; D is perhaps TRBD1 (5 bases). Germline assignment: CDR1 SGHDT and CDR2 YYEEEE. Trimming removed 0 bases from V and 2 bases from J, with 9 bases in between. This CDR3 spans 15 amino acids. Here the CDR3 reads CASSLVRDGNQPQHF. The CDR3 DNA is TGTGCCAGCAGCTTGGTCAGGGATGGCAATCAGCCCCAGCATTTT.

The V gene is TRBV5-4, the J gene TRBJ1-6, with a weak D call TRBD1 (5 bases). V was trimmed by 0 bases and J by 6 bases, leaving 10 bases between them. The CDR3 runs to 15 residues. Germline CDR1 and CDR2: SGHNT and YYREEE (reference sequence). CDR3 DNA: TGTGCCAGCAGCTTGGGGGGACTTGGTAATTCACCCCTCCACTTT. Translation gives CASSLGGLGNSPLHF.

The V and J genes are TRBV6-1 and TRBJ1-5; 9 nucleotides line up with TRBD1. Germline trimming cut 4 bases from V and 7 bases from J; bases unmatched to any gene: 8. Germline V gene sequence: CDR1 MNHNS, CDR2 SASEGT. This CDR3 contains 15 residues. CDR3 residues: CASSGLTGGQQPQHF. The CDR3, as DNA: TGTGCCAGCAGTGGACTAACAGGGGGCCAACAGCCCCAGCATTTT.

This clone is medium-sized in the sample. The chain is built from TRBV6-4 and TRBJ2-6; tentatively, D is TRBD1 (6 bases). The germline V gene has CDR1 MRHNA and CDR2 SNTAGT. This CDR3 has 16 residues. V was cut by 0 bases and J by 0 bases, with 6 bases left in between. CDR3 region: CASSDSGASGANVLTF. CDR3 DNA: TGTGCCAGCAGTGACTCGGGGGCCTCTGGGGCCAACGTCCTGACTTTC.

J is TRBJ1-1 and V is TRBV13; no reliable D call. The V and J ends lost 2 bases and 4 bases respectively, with 11 bases between them. The CDR3 covers 14 residues. Germline assignment: CDR1 PRHDT and CDR2 FYEKMQ (reference sequence). The CDR3 reads CASSLSGFPTEAFF. As DNA, the CDR3 is TGTGCCAGCAGCTTATCCGGTTTCCCCACTGAAGCTTTCTTT.

V usage is TRBV4-2 and J usage is TRBJ1-4; no firm D call. The CDR3 is 13 amino acids. Germline V gives CDR1 LGHNA, CDR2 YNFKEQ. The ends were cut back, 4 bases at V and 7 bases at J, with 10 bases in the middle. Here the CDR3 DNA reads TGTGCCAGCAGCCCGGAAGGGAGTGAAAAACTGTTTTTT. This sequence encodes CASSPEGSEKLFF.

V and J are TRBV6-5 and TRBJ1-5, with no clear D. Trimming left V 0 bases short and J 6 bases short, with 15 bases between. CDR3 length: 16 amino acids. CDR1 and CDR2 from the germline V gene are MNHEY and SVGAGI. Here the CDR3 reads CASSYSGGFQAQPQHF. CDR3 DNA sequence: TGTGCCAGCAGTTACTCAGGAGGGTTCCAGGCTCAGCCCCAGCATTTT.

The CDR3 nucleotides read TGCGCCAGCAGCCAAAGAACCCGGACAGGGGGTGGCAATGAGCAGTTCTTC. Residues: CASSQRTRTGGGNEQFF. The V gene is TRBV4-1, the J gene TRBJ2-1; 10 nucleotides line up with TRBD1. CDR1 is MGHRA and CDR2 is YSYEKL in the germline V gene. Unmatched junction bases numbered 10, after V lost 2 bases and J lost 6 bases. This CDR3 contains 17 residues.